This T cell receptor (beta chain) was observed in a study of T cell responses to AZD1222 COVID-19 vaccine. Study-wide context: Second-dose intervals of approximately 4 or approximately 12 weeks were pooled. Broader study findings: There were mostly white British donors and more females than males, and clonal diversity was possibly underestimated. Repertoires were collected only later (after the peak T cell response had occurred). Receipt of two AZD1222 doses was followed by a rise in Spike-specific TCR breadth and depth.

TCRdb's table, derived via immunoSEQ multiplex PCR, lists solely in-frame clones and lacks some. The sample lists about 120,000 clones, more than 80% occurring once. With respect to this clone: What it binds is unknown.

This sequence originates from an adult in good health. The sample was peripheral blood, taken on day 0 of AZD1222 vaccination.

The CDR3: CASSPPRGEETQYF. The CDR3 DNA is TGTGCCTCTTCCCCTCCCCGGGGTGAAGAGACCCAGTACTTC. The chain carries TRBV5-6 and TRBJ2-5, with D tentatively TRBD2 (5 bases). Trimming left V 10 bases short and J 3 bases short, with 19 bases between. Germline assignment: CDR1 SGHDT and CDR2 YYEEEE. The CDR3 runs 14 residues.